A selection of T cell receptor beta chains follows, all from one sample in a study of blood T cell repertoires in COVID-19. TCRdb's table, derived via immunoSEQ multiplex PCR, lists solely in-frame clones and lacks some. The sample has some 260,000 clones; about 80% are singletons. Sequenced input: peripheral blood. The receptors shown here come from a man older than 75 with acute or convalescent COVID-19. The CDR3 runs from the conserved cysteine through the conserved F or W. Fields, in order: V gene, J gene, CDR3 protein.

TRBV20-1	TRBJ2-1	CSASPGLGNNEQFF
TRBV19	TRBJ1-5	CASSLGGDGQPQHF
TRBV19	TRBJ1-5	CASSTPGTGMGYSNQPQHF
TRBV6-5	TRBJ1-2	CASRGTGAYGYTF
TRBV5-1	TRBJ1-2	CASSSYGSNYGYTF
TRBV3-1/TRBV3-2	TRBJ1-5	CASSQGGDQPQHF
TRBV2	TRBJ1-2	CASSGRDRGHPVGGYTF
TRBV4-1	TRBJ2-1	CASSQGGTSGSYNEQFF
TRBV30	TRBJ1-1	CAGQTFTGTEAFF
TRBV6-1	TRBJ2-7	CASSERGSREQYF
TRBV30	TRBJ1-2	CAWSASLRDRGLYGYTF
TRBV3-1/TRBV3-2	TRBJ2-4	CASRRSIRQGAENIQYF
TRBV12-3/TRBV12-4	TRBJ2-1	CASSPLSYNEQFF
TRBV2	TRBJ1-3	CASNLGGTGNTIYF
TRBV19	TRBJ1-3	CASSPTTGGRGNTIYF
TRBV7-9	TRBJ1-1	CASSQRAGGTEAFF
TRBV5-6	TRBJ2-1	CASSRRQGRGNEQFF
TRBV10-1	TRBJ2-7	CASGSDSYEQYF
TRBV27	TRBJ1-6	CASRKQGVSYNSPLHF
TRBV5-1	TRBJ1-5	CASSWTGGAEQPQHF
TRBV5-1	TRBJ2-2	CASSQRQGQNTGELFF
TRBV11-2	TRBJ2-3	CASSPSAGADTQYF
TRBV27	TRBJ2-3	CASSSRGLKADTQYF
TRBV5-1	TRBJ2-2	CASRLNSLTGELFF